The 10 T cell receptor beta chains reported below all come from one sample, sequenced in a study of control samples from healthy donors and cancer patients. Clones were sequenced by immunoSEQ multiplex PCR, and TCRdb holds only the in-frame ones, with some missing. The sample has about 96,000 clones, more than 80% seen once; the top ten hold 8%. Source material: blood. These receptors all stem from a man aged 18-30 years in good health.

This clone was seen once. V and J are TRBV7-6 and TRBJ2-1; D not certain. Trimming shortened V by 4 bases and J by 0 bases, and 13 bases separated the two germline ends. The CDR3 covers 16 residues. Germline V gene data show CDR1 as SGHVS and CDR2 as FNYEAQ. The CDR3 DNA sequence: TGTGCCAGCAGCTCGAACCCGATGAGCTCCTACAATGAGCAGTTCTTC. Residues: CASSSNPMSSYNEQFF. The full variable domain, completed using reference TRBV7-6 and TRBJ2-1, is GAGVSQSPRYKVTKRGQDVALRCDPISGHVSLYWYRQALGQGPEFLTYFNYEAQQDKSGLPNDRFSAERPEGSISTLTIQRTEQRDSAMYRCASSSNPMSSYNEQFFGPGTRLTVL.

The CDR3 DNA follows: TGTGCCAGCAGTGCGGAGGGTTTTTTAACTAATGAAAAACTGTTTTTT. As protein: CASSAEGFLTNEKLFF. V and J are TRBV6-1 and TRBJ1-4; D is undetermined. This CDR3 comprises 16 residues. V was clipped by 4 bases and J by 1 base, with 13 bases between them. Germline lookup yields CDR1 MNHNS and CDR2 SASEGT.

The rearrangement joins TRBV27 to TRBJ1-4; no definite D call. Germline CDR1 is MNHEY and CDR2 is SMNVEV (reference sequence). Trimming removed 5 bases at V and 0 bases at J, with 13 bases between. This CDR3 region has 16 residues. The CDR3: CASSKRSRTTNEKLFF. In nucleotides, the CDR3 is TGTGCCAGCAGTAAAAGGTCGAGGACAACTAATGAAAAACTGTTTTTT. The full variable domain, with the rest looked up from reference TRBV27 and TRBJ1-4, is EAQVTQNPRYLITVTGKKLTVTCSQNMNHEYMSWYRQDPGLGLRQIYYSMNVEVTDKGDVPEGYKVSRKEKRNFPLILESPSPNQTSLYFCASSKRSRTTNEKLFFGSGTQLSVL.

The chain combines TRBV7-9 with TRBJ1-1; D call uncertain. V was shortened by 6 bases and J by 0 bases, with 17 bases between the two germline ends. This CDR3 region has 16 residues. Germline V gene data show CDR1 as SEHNR and CDR2 as FQNEAQ (reference sequence). Here the CDR3 reads CASSRMSAVMNTEAFF. CDR3 coding DNA: TGTGCCAGCAGTCGGATGTCGGCCGTCATGAACACTGAAGCTTTCTTT.

V usage is TRBV7-8 and J usage is TRBJ2-1; D is perhaps TRBD1 (5 bases). Trimming stripped 5 bases from V and 6 bases from J, with 14 bases between. The V gene's germline CDR1 is SGHVS and CDR2 FQNEAQ. The CDR3 runs to 14 residues. Written as DNA, the CDR3 is TGTGCCAGCAGCCTTACAGGATCGGGCAATGAGCAGTTCTTC. Its translation is CASSLTGSGNEQFF.

About this clone: The sample carries other DNA sequences with the same CDR3. The rearrangement joins TRBV30 to TRBJ1-2, with D unresolved. V lost 0 bases and J 6 bases, leaving 8 bases between the germline ends. CDR1 and CDR2 (germline): GTSNPN, SVGIG (reference sequence). The CDR3 sequence is 12 residues long. CDR3 sequence reads: CAWSVLGDGYTF. The CDR3 DNA sequence: TGTGCCTGGAGTGTACTCGGGGATGGCTACACCTTC.

The V gene is TRBV9, the J gene TRBJ2-1; TRBD2 agrees at 9 bases. The CDR3 length is 15 residues. J was trimmed by 6 bases and V by 3 bases; bases with no gene match: 7. Germline V gene lookup returns CDR1 SGDLS and CDR2 YYNGEE. CDR3 bases: TGTGCCAGCAGCGAACGCGGGGGGGGTCCCAATGAGCAGTTCTTC. This codes for CASSERGGGPNEQFF.

This chain's CDR3 is CASSLRDRNTEAFF. The CDR3 DNA is TGTGCCAGCTCACTGCGGGACAGAAACACTGAAGCTTTCTTT. This rearrangement joins TRBV18 to TRBJ1-1; 7 nucleotides line up with TRBD1. This CDR3 comprises 14 residues. With V trimmed by 4 bases and J by 2 bases, 4 bases remained unmatched. From germline, CDR1 is KGHSH and CDR2 LQKENI.

V usage is TRBV11-3 and J usage is TRBJ2-3; D gene ambiguous. Per the germline V gene, CDR1 is SGHNT and CDR2 is YENEEA. V shed 5 bases and J shed 3 bases, with 9 bases lying between them. CDR3 length: 13 amino acids. As DNA, the CDR3 is TGTGCCAGCAGCCAACCCCCGACAGATACGCAGTATTTT. Translating gives CASSQPPTDTQYF.

The chain carries TRBV7-2 and TRBJ1-1, with TRBD1 matching over 7 bases. Germline trimming cut 8 bases from V and 0 bases from J; bases unmatched to any gene: 3. CDR3 length: 13 residues. Germline CDR1 is SGHTA and CDR2 is FQGNSA. The CDR3, as DNA: TGTGCCAGCGGGACAGCGATGAACACTGAAGCTTTCTTT. This translates into CASGTAMNTEAFF.